The 5 T cell receptor beta chains below all came from one sample that was sequenced in a study of T cells after posttransplantation cyclophosphamide. The naive gate required viable CD3+CD4+ or CD3+CD8+ cells with CCR7+CD45RA+CD45RO-CD95-CD27+CD28+ phenotype. Data came from immunoSEQ multiplex PCR; TCRdb stores just in-frame clones and leaves some out. The sample records some 20,000 clones, 98% being singletons. Sequencing was carried out using naive CD4+ T cells sorted from PBMCs. These receptors originate from a man aged 35 to 55 in good health, CMV-negative, and a related stem cell transplant donor.

V is TRBV18 and J is TRBJ1-3; D uncertain. CDR3 length: 16 residues. V shed 6 bases and J shed 3 bases, with 18 bases lying between them. CDR1 and CDR2 from the germline V gene are KGHSH and LQKENI. CDR3 residues: CASSIGALRGGNTIYF. The CDR3 DNA is TGTGCCAGCTCTATTGGCGCCCTCAGAGGTGGAAACACCATATATTTT.

This chain uses TRBV5-5 with TRBJ1-2; D perhaps matches TRBD1 (5 bases). This CDR3 spans 14 amino acids. Germline loops: CDR1 SGHKS, CDR2 YYEKEE (reference sequence). V was shortened by 2 bases and J by 2 bases, with 10 bases between the two germline ends. CDR3 amino acids: CASSFGGENYGYTF. The CDR3 coding sequence is TGTGCCAGCAGCTTCGGAGGGGAAAACTATGGCTACACCTTC.

The chain joins TRBV9 to TRBJ1-3, with 12 bases aligning to TRBD1. This CDR3 region has 18 residues. Germline CDR1 and CDR2: SGDLS and YYNGEE. Trimming at V came to 4 bases and at J to 1 base, leaving 9 bases not matched to a gene. DNA of the CDR3: TGTGCCAGCAGCCCTTCCGTGGGACAGGGGGCATCTGGAAACACCATATATTTT. The encoded protein is CASSPSVGQGASGNTIYF.

This chain uses TRBV2 with TRBJ2-5; maybe TRBD1 (5 bases). CDR3 length: 13 residues. V was pared by 5 bases and J by 0 bases, with 7 bases between. Germline assignment: CDR1 SNHLY and CDR2 FYNNEI. The CDR3 DNA reads TGTGCCAGCAGTATGACAGACCAAGAGACCCAGTACTTC. Its translation is CASSMTDQETQYF.

The chain has TRBV7-2 and TRBJ2-7; D remains unclear. This CDR3 comprises 15 residues. Germline CDR1 SGHTA, CDR2 FQGNSA. The ends were cut back, 5 bases at V and 0 bases at J, with 14 bases in the middle. CDR3 sequence: CASSKSSWSSYEQYF. CDR3 coding DNA: TGTGCCAGCAGCAAGTCCAGCTGGAGCTCCTACGAGCAGTACTTC.